These 9 T cell receptor beta chains were all obtained from the same sample, sequenced in a study of T cell responses to AZD1222 COVID-19 vaccine (dated by TCRdb to 2020 to 2022). The protocol used for the library was the immunoSEQ multiplex PCR assay. This is the immuneACCESS table as TCRdb keeps it, with only in-frame sequences that have V and J called. A part of the clones is gone; compared with another copy, unresolved V genes explain less than half, and the rest is unexplained. The sample table shows 90,000 to 120,000 clones, and around 91% are seen once. The biggest ten clones account for around 20% of the sample. The sample's time point label, in plain terms: baseline before first vaccination. Here the sequenced sample was peripheral blood, taken on day 0 of AZD1222 vaccination. Receptors were obtained from an adult in good health.

V and J are TRBV6-7 and TRBJ2-5; perhaps D is TRBD1 or TRBD2 (5 bases each). TRBV6-7 is an ORF, with its function uncertain. The CDR3 contains 18 residues. V lost 0 bases to trimming and J lost 5 bases, with 22 bases between them. The CDR3 DNA follows: TGTGCCAGCAGTTACTCGATGGGAGTAGGGGCTCGGGACGAGACCCAGTACTTC. It encodes CASSYSMGVGARDETQYF.

The chain joins TRBV5-6 to TRBJ2-1, with D maybe TRBD1 (6 bases). The V end lost 4 bases, the J end lost 6 bases, and 11 bases lay between the germline ends. This CDR3 spans 13 amino acids. CDR1 and CDR2 (germline): SGHDT, YYEEEE. The CDR3 is CASSNNRVNEQFF. CDR3 DNA: TGTGCCAGCAGCAACAACAGGGTCAATGAGCAGTTCTTC.

V is TRBV3-1 (or the pseudogene TRBV3-2) and J is TRBJ2-1; D ambiguous. CDR1 and CDR2 (germline): LGHDT, YNNKEL (reference sequence). CDR3 length equals 12 residues. Trimming stripped 8 bases from V and 3 bases from J, with 8 bases between. CDR3 nucleotide sequence: TGTGCCAGCTACCGCGGCTACAATGAGCAGTTCTTC. Protein sequence: CASYRGYNEQFF.

The V and J genes are TRBV10-3 and TRBJ2-3; D not resolved. This CDR3 contains 12 residues. CDR1 and CDR2 from the germline V gene are ENHRY and SYGVKD. Trimming took 10 bases from V and 1 from J, leaving 9 bases between them. In nucleotides, the CDR3 is TGTGCCACCCTAGGAGGCACAGATACGCAGTATTTT. The encoded protein is CATLGGTDTQYF.

CDR3 region: CASSLGQNKETQYF. The CDR3 DNA follows: TGTGCCAGCAGCTTAGGGCAAAACAAAGAGACCCAGTACTTC. The gene calls are TRBV7-8 and TRBJ2-5, with D unclear. CDR3 length equals 14 residues. Between the trimmed V and J ends, which lost 1 base and 3 bases, there was a span of 9 bases. Germline CDR1 and CDR2: SGHVS and FQNEAQ.

The CDR3 protein is CASDSGTDGNTIYF. Written as DNA, the CDR3 is TGTGCCAGCGACTCCGGGACAGACGGAAACACCATATATTTT. The chain joins TRBV9 to TRBJ1-3; 7 bases line up with TRBD1. J gave up 4 bases and V 7 bases, and 8 bases lay outside the gene matches. This CDR3 comprises 14 residues. Germline loops: CDR1 SGDLS, CDR2 YYNGEE.

The chain has TRBV5-1 and TRBJ1-2, with D possibly TRBD1 on 6 matching bases. In germline, CDR1 is SGHRS, CDR2 YFSETQ. The CDR3 is made up of 16 amino acids. Trimming removed 0 bases at V and 8 bases at J, with 20 bases between. Here the CDR3 reads CASSLDLGTLGPGYTF. In DNA form, the CDR3 reads TGCGCCAGCAGCTTGGATCTCGGGACACTAGGCCCGGGCTACACCTTC.

J is TRBJ1-4 and V is TRBV6-5; D is perhaps TRBD1 (5 bases). The CDR3 loop spans 15 amino acids. The ends were cut back, 0 bases at V and 0 bases at J, with 5 bases in the middle. CDR1 is MNHEY and CDR2 is SVGAGI in the germline V gene. CDR3 region: CASSYSGATNEKLFF. The CDR3 DNA is TGTGCCAGCAGTTACTCGGGGGCAACTAATGAAAAACTGTTTTTT.

The chain links TRBV11-3 to TRBJ1-5; no clear D. The CDR3 sequence is 10 residues long. CDR1 is SGHNT and CDR2 is YENEEA in the germline V gene. Trimming pared 3 bases from V and 6 bases from J, leaving 0 bases between. CDR3 region: CASSFQPQHF. The CDR3 region has the DNA TGTGCCAGCAGCTTTCAGCCCCAGCATTTT.